This T cell receptor (beta chain) was profiled in a study of T cell repertoires in cytomegalovirus infection. Using its own MiXCR run on the reads, TCRdb lists one record per CDR3 protein. The sample includes approximately 630,000 distinct CDR3 sequences, 20% to 30% of them seen just once. The origin of this receptor is a human donor in good health (CMV status not recorded). Some clones in this sample may be carry-over from other donors' samples. The sequenced material came from CD8+ T cells from PBMCs.

CDR3 nucleotides: TGTGCCAGTAGTATAGGGAGGAACAATGAGCAGTTCTTC. It yields the protein CASSIGRNNEQFF. The genes are TRBV19 and TRBJ2-1, with D perhaps matching TRBD2 (5 bases). The CDR3 loop spans 13 amino acids. Germline CDR1 LNHDA, CDR2 SQIVND (reference sequence). The ends were cut back, 1 base at V and 5 bases at J, with 6 bases in the middle.